This TCR beta chain emerged from a study of T cell responses to AZD1222 COVID-19 vaccine. The CDR3 length is 15 residues. Germline V gene data show CDR1 as MGHRA and CDR2 as YSYEKL. Trimming removed 1 base at V and 4 bases at J, with 11 bases between. Repertoires were generated with immunoSEQ multiplex PCR, while TCRdb's copy carries only in-frame clones and drops some. The table lists 130,000 or so clones, about nine tenths of them singletons. The source material was peripheral blood, sampled on day 0 of AZD1222 vaccination. This clonotype originated in an adult in good health. This chain joins TRBV4-1 and TRBJ1-3, with D perhaps matching TRBD1 (6 bases). The DNA of the CDR3 is TGCGCCAGCAGCCAAGTCGGGACACTCGGAAACACCATATATTTT. Its protein product is CASSQVGTLGNTIYF.